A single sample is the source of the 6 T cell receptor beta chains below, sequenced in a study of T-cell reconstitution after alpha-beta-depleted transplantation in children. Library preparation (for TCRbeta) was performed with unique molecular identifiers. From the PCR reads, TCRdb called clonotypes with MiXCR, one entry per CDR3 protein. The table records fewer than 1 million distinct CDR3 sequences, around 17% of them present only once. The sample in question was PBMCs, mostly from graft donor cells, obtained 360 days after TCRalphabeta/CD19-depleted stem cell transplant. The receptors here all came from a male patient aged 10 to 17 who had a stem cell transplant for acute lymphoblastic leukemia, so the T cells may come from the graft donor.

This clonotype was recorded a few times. CDR3 bases: TGCAGTGCTAGAGATAGAACAGGCTTTAATGAAAAACTGTTTTTT. It encodes CSARDRTGFNEKLFF. The V gene is TRBV20-1, the J gene TRBJ1-4, with a possible D match to TRBD1 (5 bases). The V gene's germline CDR1 is DFQATT and CDR2 SNEGSKA (reference sequence). The CDR3 has 15 amino acids. Trimming removed 0 bases at V and 4 bases at J, with 12 bases between.

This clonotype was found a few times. The CDR3 sequence: CASSVRRDMNTEAFF. In nucleotides, the CDR3 is TGTGCCAGCTCAGTTCGCAGGGACATGAACACTGAAGCTTTCTTT. The chain uses TRBV18 and TRBJ1-1; D perhaps matches TRBD1 (6 bases). The CDR3 has 15 residues. V was trimmed by 5 bases and J by 0 bases, leaving 13 bases between them. CDR1 and CDR2 (germline): KGHSH, LQKENI.

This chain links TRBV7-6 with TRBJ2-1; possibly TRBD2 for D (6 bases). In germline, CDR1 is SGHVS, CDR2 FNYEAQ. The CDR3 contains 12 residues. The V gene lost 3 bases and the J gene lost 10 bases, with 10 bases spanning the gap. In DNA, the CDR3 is TGTGCCAGCAGCTTTAGGCGGGGCGAGCAGTTCTTC. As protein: CASSFRRGEQFF.

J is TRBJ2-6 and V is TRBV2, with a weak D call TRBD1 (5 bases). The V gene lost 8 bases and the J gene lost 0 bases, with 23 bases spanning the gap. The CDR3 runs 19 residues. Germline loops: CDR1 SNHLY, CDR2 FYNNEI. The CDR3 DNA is TGTGCCAGCTGTTTAGCAGGGATAGGAAACCCCTCTGGGGCCAACGTCCTGACTTTC. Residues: CASCLAGIGNPSGANVLTF.

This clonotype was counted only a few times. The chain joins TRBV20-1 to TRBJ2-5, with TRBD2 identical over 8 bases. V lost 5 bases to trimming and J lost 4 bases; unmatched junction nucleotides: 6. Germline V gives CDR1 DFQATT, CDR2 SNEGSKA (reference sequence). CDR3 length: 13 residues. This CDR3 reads CSADREGRETQYF. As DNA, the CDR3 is TGCAGTGCTGACCGGGAGGGGCGAGAGACCCAGTACTTC.

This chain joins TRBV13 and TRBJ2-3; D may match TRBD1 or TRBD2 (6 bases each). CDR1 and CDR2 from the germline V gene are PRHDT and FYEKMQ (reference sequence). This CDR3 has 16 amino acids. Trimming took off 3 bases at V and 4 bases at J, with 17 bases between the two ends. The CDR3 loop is CASSLMEGVGSDTQYF. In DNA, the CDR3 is TGTGCCAGCAGCTTGATGGAGGGGGTCGGGTCAGATACGCAGTATTTT.